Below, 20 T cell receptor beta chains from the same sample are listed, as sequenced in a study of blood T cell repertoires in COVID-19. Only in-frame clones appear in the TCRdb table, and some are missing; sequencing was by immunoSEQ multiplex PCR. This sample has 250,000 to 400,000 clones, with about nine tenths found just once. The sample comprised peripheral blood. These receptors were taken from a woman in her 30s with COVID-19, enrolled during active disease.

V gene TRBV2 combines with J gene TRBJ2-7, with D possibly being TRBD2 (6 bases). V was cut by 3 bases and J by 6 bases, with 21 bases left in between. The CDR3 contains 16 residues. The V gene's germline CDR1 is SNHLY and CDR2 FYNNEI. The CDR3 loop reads CASSDGGMWKGGEQYF. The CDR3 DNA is TGTGCCAGCAGTGACGGGGGAATGTGGAAGGGCGGCGAGCAGTACTTC.

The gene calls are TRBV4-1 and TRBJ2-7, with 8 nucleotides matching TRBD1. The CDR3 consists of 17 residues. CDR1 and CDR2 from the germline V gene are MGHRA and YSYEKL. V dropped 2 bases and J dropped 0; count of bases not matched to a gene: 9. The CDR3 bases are TGCGCCAGCAGCCAATCCCCCAGGGACAGGTTCTCCTACGAGCAGTACTTC. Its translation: CASSQSPRDRFSYEQYF.

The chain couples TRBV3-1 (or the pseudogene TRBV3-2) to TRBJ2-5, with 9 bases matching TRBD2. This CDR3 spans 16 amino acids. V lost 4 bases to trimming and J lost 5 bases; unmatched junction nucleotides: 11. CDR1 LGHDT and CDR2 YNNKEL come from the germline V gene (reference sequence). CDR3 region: CASSRGGGAVSETQYF. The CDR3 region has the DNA TGTGCCAGCAGCCGAGGCGGGGGGGCCGTTAGTGAGACCCAGTACTTC.

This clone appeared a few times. The CDR3 spells CASSYGANQPQHF. In DNA form, the CDR3 reads TGTGCCAGCAGTTATGGGGCCAATCAGCCCCAGCATTTT. V gene TRBV27 combines with J gene TRBJ1-5; D may be TRBD1 (5 bases). Deletions cut 4 bases from V and 3 bases from J, with 7 bases between. Per the germline V gene, CDR1 is MNHEY and CDR2 is SMNVEV (reference sequence). CDR3 length: 13 residues.

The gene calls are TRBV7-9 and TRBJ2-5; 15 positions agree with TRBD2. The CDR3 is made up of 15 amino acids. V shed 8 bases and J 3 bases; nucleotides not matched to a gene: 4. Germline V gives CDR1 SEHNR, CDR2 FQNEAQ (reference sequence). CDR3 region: CASLRTSGGEETQYF. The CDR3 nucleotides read TGTGCCAGCCTTCGGACTAGCGGGGGGGAAGAGACCCAGTACTTC.

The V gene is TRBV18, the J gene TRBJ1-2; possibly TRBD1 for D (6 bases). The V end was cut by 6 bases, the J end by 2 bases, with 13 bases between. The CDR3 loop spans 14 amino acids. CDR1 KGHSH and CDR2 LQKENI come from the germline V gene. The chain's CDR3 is CASSPDSTNYGYTF. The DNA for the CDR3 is TGTGCCAGCTCGCCGGACAGTACAAACTATGGCTACACCTTC.

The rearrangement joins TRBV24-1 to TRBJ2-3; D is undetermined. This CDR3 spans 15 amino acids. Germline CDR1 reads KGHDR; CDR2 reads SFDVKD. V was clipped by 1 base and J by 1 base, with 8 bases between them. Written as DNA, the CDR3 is TGTGCCACCAGTGATTTTCGTGGGCGCACAGATACGCAGTATTTT. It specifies CATSDFRGRTDTQYF.

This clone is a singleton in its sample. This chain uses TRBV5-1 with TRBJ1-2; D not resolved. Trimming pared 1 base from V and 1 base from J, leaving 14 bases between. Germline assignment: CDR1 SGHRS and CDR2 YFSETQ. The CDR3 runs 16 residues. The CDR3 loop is CASSLSGEPINYGYTF. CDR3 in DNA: TGCGCCAGCAGCTTGTCAGGTGAGCCAATTAACTATGGCTACACCTTC.

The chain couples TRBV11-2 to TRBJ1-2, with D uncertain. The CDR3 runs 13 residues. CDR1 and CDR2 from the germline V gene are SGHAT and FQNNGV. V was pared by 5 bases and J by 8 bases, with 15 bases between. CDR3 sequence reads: CASSGPSRGGYTF. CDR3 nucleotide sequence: TGTGCCAGCAGCGGACCGAGCCGAGGGGGCTACACCTTC.

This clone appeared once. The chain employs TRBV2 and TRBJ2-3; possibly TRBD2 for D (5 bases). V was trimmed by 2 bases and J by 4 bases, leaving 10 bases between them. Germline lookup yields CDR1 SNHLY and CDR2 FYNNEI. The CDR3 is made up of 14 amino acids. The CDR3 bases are TGTGCCAGCAGTGAATCAGCGGTAGCAGATACGCAGTATTTT. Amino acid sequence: CASSESAVADTQYF. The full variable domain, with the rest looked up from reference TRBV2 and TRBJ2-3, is EPEVTQTPSHQVTQMGQEVILRCVPISNHLYFYWYRQILGQKVEFLVSFYNNEISEKSEIFDDQFSVERPDGSNFTLKIRSTKLEDSAMYFCASSESAVADTQYFGPGTRLTVL.

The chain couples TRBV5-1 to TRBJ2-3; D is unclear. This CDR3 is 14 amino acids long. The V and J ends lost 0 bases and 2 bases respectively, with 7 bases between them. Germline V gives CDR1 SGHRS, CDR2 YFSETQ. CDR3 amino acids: CASSLGQFTDTQYF. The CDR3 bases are TGCGCCAGCAGCTTGGGGCAGTTCACAGATACGCAGTATTTT.

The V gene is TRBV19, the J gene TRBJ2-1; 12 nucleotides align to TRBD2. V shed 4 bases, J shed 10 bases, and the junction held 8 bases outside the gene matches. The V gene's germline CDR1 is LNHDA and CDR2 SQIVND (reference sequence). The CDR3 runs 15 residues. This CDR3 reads CASSTLAGGLGEQFF. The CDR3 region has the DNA TGTGCCAGTAGTACCCTAGCGGGGGGGCTAGGGGAGCAGTTCTTC.

The CDR3 DNA reads as TGTGCCAGCAGTCCTGTAAGCGGGGTTCAAGAGACCCAGTACTTC. Protein: CASSPVSGVQETQYF. The chain links TRBV6-5 to TRBJ2-5; 7 nucleotides line up with TRBD2. With 5 bases clipped from V and 2 bases from J, the junction kept 8 bases outside the gene matches. The CDR3 has 15 amino acids. Germline lookup yields CDR1 MNHEY and CDR2 SVGAGI.

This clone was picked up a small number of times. CDR3 region: CASSSNRDSEAFF. In DNA form, the CDR3 reads TGTGCCAGCAGCTCAAACCGGGACAGTGAAGCTTTCTTT. The V call is TRBV11-1, the J call TRBJ1-1; 7 bases are shared with TRBD1. The CDR3 is 13 residues long. The germline CDR1 and CDR2 sequences are SGHAT and FQDESV (reference sequence). V shed 4 bases, J shed 7 bases, and the junction held 6 bases outside the gene matches.

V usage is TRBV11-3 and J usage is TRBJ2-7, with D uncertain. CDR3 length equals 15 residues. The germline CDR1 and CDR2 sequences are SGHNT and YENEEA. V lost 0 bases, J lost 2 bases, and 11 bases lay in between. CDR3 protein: CASSLDPGRPYEQYF. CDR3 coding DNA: TGTGCCAGCAGCTTAGACCCAGGTAGGCCCTACGAGCAGTACTTC.

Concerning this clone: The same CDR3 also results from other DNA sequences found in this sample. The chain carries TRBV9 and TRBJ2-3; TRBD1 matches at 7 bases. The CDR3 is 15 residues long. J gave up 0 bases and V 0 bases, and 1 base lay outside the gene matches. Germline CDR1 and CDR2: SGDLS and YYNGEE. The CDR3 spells CASSVEGASTDTQYF. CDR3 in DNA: TGTGCCAGCAGCGTAGAGGGGGCAAGCACAGATACGCAGTATTTT.

CDR3 region: CASSVLGGDYGYTF. CDR3 sequence (DNA): TGTGCCAGCAGCGTTTTAGGAGGCGACTATGGCTACACCTTC. The V gene is TRBV9, the J gene TRBJ1-2; D is undetermined. The CDR3 runs to 14 residues. Germline loops: CDR1 SGDLS, CDR2 YYNGEE. V shed 2 bases and J shed 3 bases, with 11 bases lying between them. Full variable domain (outside the CDR3, taken from reference TRBV9 and TRBJ1-2): DSGVTQTPKHLITATGQRVTLRCSPRSGDLSVYWYQQSLDQGLQFLIQYYNGEERAKGNILERFSAQQFPDLHSELNLSSLELGDSALYFCASSVLGGDYGYTFGSGTRLTVV.

This CDR3 reads CATAASGVSDEQFF. CDR3 DNA sequence: TGTGCCACTGCCGCTAGCGGGGTAAGCGATGAGCAGTTCTTC. The rearrangement uses TRBV10-3 and TRBJ2-1; 9 nucleotides match TRBD2. Trimming cost V 10 bases and J 8 bases; bases outside gene matches: 12. This CDR3 region has 14 residues. CDR1 is ENHRY, CDR2 SYGVKD, per germline.

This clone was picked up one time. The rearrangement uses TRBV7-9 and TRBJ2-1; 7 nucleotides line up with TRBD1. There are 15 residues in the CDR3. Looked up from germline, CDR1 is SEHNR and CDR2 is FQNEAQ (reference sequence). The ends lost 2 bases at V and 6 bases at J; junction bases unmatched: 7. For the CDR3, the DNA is TGTGCCAGCAGCTTACGGCAGGGGGTGATCAATGAGCAGTTCTTC. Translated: CASSLRQGVINEQFF. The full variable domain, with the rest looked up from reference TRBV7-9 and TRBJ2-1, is DTGVSQNPRHKITKRGQNVTFRCDPISEHNRLYWYRQTLGQGPEFLTYFQNEAQLEKSRLLSDRFSAERPKGSFSTLEIQRTEQGDSAMYLCASSLRQGVINEQFFGPGTRLTVL.

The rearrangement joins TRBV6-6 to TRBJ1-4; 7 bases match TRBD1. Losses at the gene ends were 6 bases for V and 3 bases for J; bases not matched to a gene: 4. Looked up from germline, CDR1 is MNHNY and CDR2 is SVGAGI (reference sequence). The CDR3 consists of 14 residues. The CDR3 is CASSPTGSNEKLFF. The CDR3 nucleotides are TGTGCCAGCAGCCCGACAGGGTCTAATGAAAAACTGTTTTTT.